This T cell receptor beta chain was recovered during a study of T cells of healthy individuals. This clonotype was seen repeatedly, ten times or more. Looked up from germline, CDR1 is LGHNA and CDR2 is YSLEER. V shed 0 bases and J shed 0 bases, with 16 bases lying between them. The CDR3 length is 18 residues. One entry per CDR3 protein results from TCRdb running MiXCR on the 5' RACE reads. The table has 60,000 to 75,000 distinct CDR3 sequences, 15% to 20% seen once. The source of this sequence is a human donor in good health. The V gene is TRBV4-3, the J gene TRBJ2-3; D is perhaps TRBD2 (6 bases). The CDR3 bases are TGCGCCAGCAGCCAAGATCTTATTTTGGGGACTAGCACAGATACGCAGTATTTT. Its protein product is CASSQDLILGTSTDTQYF.